Listed below are T cell receptor beta chains from one sample, sequenced in a study of breast tumors, draining lymph nodes, adjacent tissues. TCRdb passed the multiplex PCR reads through MiXCR, listing each CDR3 protein once. The sample carries more than 200,000 distinct CDR3 sequences, approximately 29% recorded once. Sequences were obtained from axillary lymph node tissue. The receptors shown here come from a female donor with breast cancer. Some clones in this sample may be carry-over from other donors' samples. Both conserved end residues are part of each CDR3. D genes are given only for firm matches. Rows may omit the clone size; those that give it use once, few, many or a size class.

size	V	D	J	CDR3	DNA
many	TRBV19	TRBD1	TRBJ1-2	CASRGTEGTNYGYTF	TGTGCCAGCAGAGGGACAGAGGGAACTAACTATGGCTACACCTTC
many	TRBV9	.	TRBJ2-3	CASSVVQRGGPDTQYF	TGTGCCAGCAGCGTAGTTCAAAGGGGGGGACCAGATACGCAGTATTTT
many	TRBV19	.	TRBJ1-5	CASSLRQGQGQPQHF	TGTGCCAGTAGTCTCCGCCAGGGTCAAGGGCAGCCCCAGCATTTT
many	TRBV5-5	.	TRBJ2-1	CASSLSGGEQFF	TGTGCCAGCAGCTTGTCCGGGGGTGAGCAGTTCTTC
many	TRBV5-8	TRBD2	TRBJ2-3	CASRLTSADTQYF	TGTGCCAGCAGACTAACTAGCGCAGATACGCAGTATTTT
many	TRBV12-3/TRBV12-4	.	TRBJ2-7	CASSLVTDEQYF	TGTGCCAGCAGTTTAGTGACAGACGAGCAGTACTTC
many	TRBV9	.	TRBJ2-6	CASSVDSGANVLTF	TGTGCCAGCAGCGTGGACTCTGGGGCCAACGTCCTGACTTTC
few	TRBV28	TRBD1	TRBJ1-4	CASNDRGLNEKLFF	TGTGCCAGCAACGACAGGGGTCTAAATGAAAAACTGTTTTTT
.	TRBV30	TRBD1	TRBJ1-2	CAWRRDRSYGYTF	TGTGCCTGGAGGAGGGACAGGAGTTATGGCTACACCTTC
many	TRBV19	.	TRBJ1-3	CASSPGGSGNTIYF	TGTGCCAGTAGTCCAGGCGGCTCTGGAAACACCATATATTTT
many	TRBV12-3/TRBV12-4	.	TRBJ2-5	CASNRRGYQETQYF	TGTGCCAGCAACCGACGGGGTTACCAAGAGACCCAGTACTTC
many	TRBV3-1	TRBD2	TRBJ2-1	CASSQIAGVRNEQFF	TGTGCCAGCAGCCAGATAGCGGGAGTTAGGAATGAGCAGTTCTTC